The TCR beta chain described here comes from a study of blood T cells in healthy people across ages. Study-wide points: Researchers judged that diversity estimates from one million T cells fell short of true values.

The people who gave samples were healthy Caucasians from Russia, aged roughly 6 to 95. Germline V gene sequence: CDR1 MDHEN, CDR2 SYDVKM. This CDR3 region has 13 residues. Trimming took off 3 bases at V and 4 bases at J, with 8 bases between the two ends. The authors ran a second PCR of roughly 6 to 12 cycles using a sample-barcoded 5' primer and a J-beta primer mix. Tags on each cDNA molecule came from a template-switch adaptor with 12 random nucleotides. TCRdb independently ran MiXCR on the 5' RACE reads; one entry per CDR3 protein. In the table there are under 1 million distinct CDR3 sequences, around 42% of which are singletons. This clonotype was observed a few times. The antigen remains unidentified.

This TCR derives from a man between 60 and 75 years old in good health. The chain couples TRBV28 to TRBJ2-3, with a weak D call TRBD2 (5 bases). The sequencing input was blood. DNA of the CDR3: TGTGCCAGCAGTTTGTTGCGGGCAGATACGCAGTATTTT. Encoded protein: CASSLLRADTQYF.